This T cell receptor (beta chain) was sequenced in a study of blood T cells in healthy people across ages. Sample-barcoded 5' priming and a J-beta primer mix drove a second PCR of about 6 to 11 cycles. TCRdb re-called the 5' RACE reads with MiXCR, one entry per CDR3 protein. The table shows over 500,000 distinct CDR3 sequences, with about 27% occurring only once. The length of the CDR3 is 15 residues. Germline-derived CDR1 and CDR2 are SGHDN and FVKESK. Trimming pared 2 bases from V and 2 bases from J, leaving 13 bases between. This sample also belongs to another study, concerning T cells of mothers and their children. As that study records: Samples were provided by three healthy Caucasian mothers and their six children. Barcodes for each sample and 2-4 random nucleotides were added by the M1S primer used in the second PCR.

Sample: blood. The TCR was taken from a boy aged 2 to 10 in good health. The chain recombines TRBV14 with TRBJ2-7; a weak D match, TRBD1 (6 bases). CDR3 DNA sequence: TGTGCCAGCAGCCAACAACCCACAGGGCCCTACGAGCAGTACTTC. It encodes CASSQQPTGPYEQYF. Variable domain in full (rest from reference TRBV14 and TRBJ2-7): EAGVTQFPSHSVIEKGQTVTLRCDPISGHDNLYWYRRVMGKEIKFLLHFVKESKQDESGMPNNRFLAERTGGTYSTLKVQPAELEDSGVYFCASSQQPTGPYEQYFGPGTRLTVT.